The 10 T cell receptor beta chains reported below all come from one sample, sequenced in a study of blood T cell repertoires in COVID-19. The method was immunoSEQ multiplex PCR; TCRdb's version includes in-frame clones alone and lacks a portion of them. The sample carries 250,000 or so clones, roughly 90% recorded once. The sequenced sample was PBMCs or T cells enriched from blood (not recorded which). These receptors were obtained from a man aged 35 to 55 who had been exposed to COVID-19.

The gene calls are TRBV19 and TRBJ1-2, with D unresolved. CDR1 is LNHDA and CDR2 is SQIVND in the germline V gene (reference sequence). The CDR3 contains 15 residues. V was clipped by 3 bases and J by 4 bases, with 15 bases between them. The CDR3 nucleotides are TGTGCCAGTAGTATTGCGGGAACAGATGGCTATGGCTACACCTTC. Its translation: CASSIAGTDGYGYTF.

The CDR3 sequence: CAWTPRLAGAYEQYF. DNA for the CDR3: TGTGCCTGGACCCCGAGGCTAGCGGGAGCCTACGAGCAGTACTTC. V gene TRBV30 combines with J gene TRBJ2-7, with 10 bases identical to TRBD2. The V and J ends lost 4 bases and 2 bases, in that order; junction bases with no gene match: 8. Germline-derived CDR1 and CDR2 are GTSNPN and SVGIG (reference sequence). This CDR3 region has 15 residues.

This clone was picked up one time. V usage is TRBV6-5 and J usage is TRBJ2-5; D gene ambiguous. V was shortened by 5 bases and J by 3 bases, with 10 bases between the two germline ends. In germline, CDR1 is MNHEY, CDR2 SVGAGI. CDR3 length equals 13 residues. The CDR3, as DNA: TGTGCCAGCAGTCAGGAATGGGAAGAGACCCAGTACTTC. Translation: CASSQEWEETQYF.

The rearrangement uses TRBV30 and TRBJ1-1, with D possibly TRBD1 on 6 matching bases. Trimming shortened V by 2 bases and J by 4 bases, and 14 bases separated the two germline ends. This CDR3 has 14 amino acids. Per the germline V gene, CDR1 is GTSNPN and CDR2 is SVGIG (reference sequence). The CDR3 loop is CAWSRGQGLTEAFF. The CDR3 DNA is TGTGCCTGGAGTCGGGGCCAGGGGCTCACTGAAGCTTTCTTT.

This chain joins TRBV20-1 and TRBJ2-3; D gene ambiguous. From germline, CDR1 is DFQATT and CDR2 SNEGSKA (reference sequence). This CDR3 spans 11 amino acids. V was trimmed by 3 bases and J by 6 bases, leaving 7 bases between them. This CDR3 is CSASLADTQYF. The CDR3 coding sequence is TGCAGTGCTAGTTTAGCTGATACGCAGTATTTT.

The J gene is TRBJ1-3, the V gene TRBV28, with 7 nucleotides matching TRBD1. Germline lookup yields CDR1 MDHEN and CDR2 SYDVKM. This CDR3 region has 17 residues. Trimming at V came to 6 bases and at J to 1 base, leaving 12 bases not matched to a gene. CDR3 sequence: CASSHYPRGRSGNTIYF. DNA for the CDR3: TGTGCCAGCAGCCACTACCCCAGGGGGAGATCTGGAAACACCATATATTTT.

The J gene is TRBJ2-1, the V gene TRBV20-1; 11 nucleotides match TRBD1. CDR1 and CDR2 (germline): DFQATT, SNEGSKA (reference sequence). This CDR3 region has 15 residues. Trimming removed 3 bases from V and 7 bases from J; junction bases left unmatched: 8. The CDR3 is CSASRTGGGHNEQFF. CDR3 nucleotide sequence: TGCAGTGCTAGTAGGACAGGGGGCGGTCATAATGAGCAGTTCTTC.

This chain uses TRBV7-9 with TRBJ1-2, with D maybe TRBD1 (6 bases). Trimming left V 5 bases short and J 2 bases short, with 9 bases between. The CDR3 runs to 13 residues. From germline, CDR1 is SEHNR and CDR2 FQNEAQ (reference sequence). In DNA form, the CDR3 reads TGTGCCAGCAGCGCACAGGGAAACTATGGCTACACCTTC. Translated: CASSAQGNYGYTF.

The chain recombines TRBV13 with TRBJ1-1, with 7 bases aligning to TRBD1. CDR1 is PRHDT and CDR2 is FYEKMQ in the germline V gene (reference sequence). The V gene end was trimmed by 4 bases and the J gene end by 4 bases; junction bases not matched to a gene: 6. This CDR3 contains 14 residues. The CDR3 region has the DNA TGTGCCAGCAGCTCCACGACAGGGTTCACTGAAGCTTTCTTT. This gives the protein CASSSTTGFTEAFF.

The chain carries TRBV4-1 and TRBJ2-7; D might be TRBD1 (6 bases). V was shortened by 1 base and J by 7 bases, with 17 bases between the two germline ends. The CDR3 is made up of 15 amino acids. Germline lookup yields CDR1 MGHRA and CDR2 YSYEKL. CDR3: CASSQVGNRVQEQYF. The CDR3 coding sequence is TGCGCCAGCAGCCAAGTGGGAAACAGGGTGCAAGAGCAGTACTTC.